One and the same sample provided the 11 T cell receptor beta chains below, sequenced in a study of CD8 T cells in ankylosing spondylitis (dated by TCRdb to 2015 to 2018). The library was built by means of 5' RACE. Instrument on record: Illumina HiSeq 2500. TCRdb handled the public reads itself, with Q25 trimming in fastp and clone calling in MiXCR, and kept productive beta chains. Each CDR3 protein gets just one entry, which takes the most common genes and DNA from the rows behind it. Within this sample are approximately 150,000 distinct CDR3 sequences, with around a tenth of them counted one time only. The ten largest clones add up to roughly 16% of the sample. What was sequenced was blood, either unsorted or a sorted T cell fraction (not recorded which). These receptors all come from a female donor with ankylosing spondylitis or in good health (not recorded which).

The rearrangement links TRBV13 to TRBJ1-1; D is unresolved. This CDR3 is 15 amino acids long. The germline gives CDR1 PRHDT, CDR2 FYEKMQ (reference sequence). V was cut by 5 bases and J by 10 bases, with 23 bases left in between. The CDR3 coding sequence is TGTGCCAGCAGCCCCCCAGGAGGCCTCGGGCAAGTAGCTTTCTTT. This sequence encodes CASSPPGGLGQVAFF.

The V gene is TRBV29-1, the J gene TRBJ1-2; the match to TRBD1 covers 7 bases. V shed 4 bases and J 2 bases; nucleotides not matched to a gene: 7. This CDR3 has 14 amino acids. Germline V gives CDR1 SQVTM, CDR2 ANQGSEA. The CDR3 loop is CSVGRQGTNYGYTF. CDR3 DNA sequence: TGCAGCGTTGGGAGACAGGGAACAAACTATGGCTACACCTTC.

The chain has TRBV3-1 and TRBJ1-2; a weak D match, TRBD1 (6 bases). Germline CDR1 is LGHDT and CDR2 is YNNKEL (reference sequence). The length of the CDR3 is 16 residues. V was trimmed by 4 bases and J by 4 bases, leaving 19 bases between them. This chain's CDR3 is CASSREEGGRPYGYTF. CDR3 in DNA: TGTGCCAGCAGCCGTGAAGAGGGGGGCAGACCCTATGGCTACACCTTC.

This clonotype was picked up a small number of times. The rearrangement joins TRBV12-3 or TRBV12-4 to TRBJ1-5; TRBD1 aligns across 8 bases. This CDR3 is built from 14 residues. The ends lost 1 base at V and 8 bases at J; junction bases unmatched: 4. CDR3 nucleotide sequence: TGTGCCAGCAGTTTAGGAGGACAGGGAGAGCCCCAGCATTTT. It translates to CASSLGGQGEPQHF.

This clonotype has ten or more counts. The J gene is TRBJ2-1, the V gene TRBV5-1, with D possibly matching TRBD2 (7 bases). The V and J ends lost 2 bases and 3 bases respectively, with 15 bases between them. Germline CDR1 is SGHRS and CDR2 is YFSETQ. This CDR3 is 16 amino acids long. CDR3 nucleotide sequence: TGCGCCAGCAGCTTAAATCGCGGGGGCCTCTACAATGAGCAGTTCTTC. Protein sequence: CASSLNRGGLYNEQFF.

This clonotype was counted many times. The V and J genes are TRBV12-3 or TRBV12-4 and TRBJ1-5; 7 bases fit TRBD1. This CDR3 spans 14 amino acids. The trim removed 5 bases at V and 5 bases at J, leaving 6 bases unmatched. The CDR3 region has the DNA TGTGCCAGCAGTCCCACCGACAGGGATCAGCCCCAGCATTTT. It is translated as CASSPTDRDQPQHF.

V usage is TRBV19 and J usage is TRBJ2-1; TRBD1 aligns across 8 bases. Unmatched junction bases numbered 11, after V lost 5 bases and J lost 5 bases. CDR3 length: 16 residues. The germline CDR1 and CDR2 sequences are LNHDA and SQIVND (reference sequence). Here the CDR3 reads CASSPLGQGMNNEQFF. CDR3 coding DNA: TGTGCCAGTAGTCCTCTAGGACAGGGAATGAACAATGAGCAGTTCTTC.

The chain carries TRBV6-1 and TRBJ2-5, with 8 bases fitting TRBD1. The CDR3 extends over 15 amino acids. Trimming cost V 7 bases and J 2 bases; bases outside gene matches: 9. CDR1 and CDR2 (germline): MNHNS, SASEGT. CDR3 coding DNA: TGTGCCAGCACCCTAGGACAGGGAGGTCAAGAGACCCAGTACTTC. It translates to CASTLGQGGQETQYF.

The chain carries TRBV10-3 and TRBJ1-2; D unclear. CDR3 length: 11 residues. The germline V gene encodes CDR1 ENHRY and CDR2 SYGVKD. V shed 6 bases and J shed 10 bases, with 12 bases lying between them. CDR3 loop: CAIRNWTDYTF. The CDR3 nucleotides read TGTGCCATCAGAAATTGGACTGACTACACCTTC.

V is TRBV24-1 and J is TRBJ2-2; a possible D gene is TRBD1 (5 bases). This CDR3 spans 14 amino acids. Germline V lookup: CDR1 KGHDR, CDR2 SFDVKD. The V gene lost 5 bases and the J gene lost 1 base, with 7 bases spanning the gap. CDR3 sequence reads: CATSGRENTGELFF. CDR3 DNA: TGTGCCACCAGTGGCAGGGAGAACACCGGGGAGCTGTTTTTT.

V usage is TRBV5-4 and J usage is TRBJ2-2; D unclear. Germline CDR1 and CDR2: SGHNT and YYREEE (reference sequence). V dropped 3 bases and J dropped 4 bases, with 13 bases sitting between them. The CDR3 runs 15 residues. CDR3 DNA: TGTGCCAGCAGCTCGACAAATCAGGTCACCGGGGAGCTGTTTTTT. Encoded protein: CASSSTNQVTGELFF.